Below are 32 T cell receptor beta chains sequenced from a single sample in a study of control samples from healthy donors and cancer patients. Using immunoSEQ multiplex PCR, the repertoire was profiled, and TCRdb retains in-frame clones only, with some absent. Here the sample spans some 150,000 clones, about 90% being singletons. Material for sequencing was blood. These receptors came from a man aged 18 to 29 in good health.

CDR3 residues: CASSFRISGGDYTDTQYF. DNA for the CDR3: TGTGCCAGCAGCTTTCGAATTAGCGGGGGGGACTACACAGATACGCAGTATTTT. V is TRBV7-2 and J is TRBJ2-3, with TRBD2 identical over 11 bases. Looked up from germline, CDR1 is SGHTA and CDR2 is FQGNSA. The CDR3 spans 18 residues. Losses at the gene ends were 3 bases for V and 2 bases for J; bases not matched to a gene: 10.

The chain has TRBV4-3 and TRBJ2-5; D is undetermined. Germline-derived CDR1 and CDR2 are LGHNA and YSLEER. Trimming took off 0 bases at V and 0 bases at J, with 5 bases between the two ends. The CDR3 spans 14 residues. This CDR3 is CASSQEIYQETQYF. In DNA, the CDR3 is TGCGCCAGCAGCCAAGAGATTTACCAAGAGACCCAGTACTTC.

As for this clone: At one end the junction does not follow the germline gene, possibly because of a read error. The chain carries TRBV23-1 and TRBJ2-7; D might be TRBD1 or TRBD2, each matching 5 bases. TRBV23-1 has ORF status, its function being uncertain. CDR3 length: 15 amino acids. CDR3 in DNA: TGCGCCAGCAGCCAATATGGGGGAAGCGGATACGAGCAGTACTTC. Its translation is CASSQYGGSGYEQYF.

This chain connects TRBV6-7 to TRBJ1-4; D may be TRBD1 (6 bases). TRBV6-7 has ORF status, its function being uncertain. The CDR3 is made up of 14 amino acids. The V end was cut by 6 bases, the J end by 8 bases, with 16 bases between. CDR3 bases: TGTGCCAGCAGAAACCCCCAGGGGCGGGAAAAACTGTTTTTT. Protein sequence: CASRNPQGREKLFF.

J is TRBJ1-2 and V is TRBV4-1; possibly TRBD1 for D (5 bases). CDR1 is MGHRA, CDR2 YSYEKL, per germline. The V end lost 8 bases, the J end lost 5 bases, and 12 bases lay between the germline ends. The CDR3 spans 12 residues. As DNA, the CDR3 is TGCGCCAGCGGCATGGGGGGTTATGGCTACACCTTC. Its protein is CASGMGGYGYTF.

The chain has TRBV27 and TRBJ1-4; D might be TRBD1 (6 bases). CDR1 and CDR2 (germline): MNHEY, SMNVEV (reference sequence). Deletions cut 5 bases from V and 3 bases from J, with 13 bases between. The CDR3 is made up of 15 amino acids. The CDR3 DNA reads TGTGCCAGCAGTGGACAGCGTCCTCCTAATGAAAAACTGTTTTTT. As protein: CASSGQRPPNEKLFF.

CDR3 sequence (DNA): TGTGCCAGCGGCGGGGACCCGGGCTCCGAGCAGTACTTC. Amino acids: CASGGDPGSEQYF. This sequence joins TRBV2 and TRBJ2-7; D may be TRBD2 (6 bases). Germline V gene sequence: CDR1 SNHLY, CDR2 FYNNEI. V lost 8 bases, J lost 6 bases, and 17 bases lay in between. This CDR3 spans 13 amino acids.

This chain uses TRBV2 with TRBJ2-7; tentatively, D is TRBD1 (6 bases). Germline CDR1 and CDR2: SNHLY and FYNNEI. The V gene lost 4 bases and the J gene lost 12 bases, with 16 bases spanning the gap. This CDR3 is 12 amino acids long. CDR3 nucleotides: TGTGCCAGCAGTGGGGGAACAGGGTTGCGGTACTTC. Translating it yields CASSGGTGLRYF. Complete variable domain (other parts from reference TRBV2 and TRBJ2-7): EPEVTQTPSHQVTQMGQEVILRCVPISNHLYFYWYRQILGQKVEFLVSFYNNEISEKSEIFDDQFSVERPDGSNFTLKIRSTKLEDSAMYFCASSGGTGLRYFGPGTRLTVT.

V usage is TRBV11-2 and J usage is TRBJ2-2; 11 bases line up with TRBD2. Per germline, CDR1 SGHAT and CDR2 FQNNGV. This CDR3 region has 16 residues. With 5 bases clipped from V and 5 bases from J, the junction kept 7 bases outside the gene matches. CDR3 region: CASSQPGLAVTGELFF. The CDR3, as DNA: TGTGCCAGCAGCCAACCGGGACTAGCGGTAACCGGGGAGCTGTTTTTT. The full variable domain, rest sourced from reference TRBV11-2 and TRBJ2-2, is EAGVAQSPRYKIIEKRQSVAFWCNPISGHATLYWYQQILGQGPKLLIQFQNNGVVDDSQLPKDRFSAERLKGVDSTLKIQPAKLEDSAVYLCASSQPGLAVTGELFFGEGSRLTVL.

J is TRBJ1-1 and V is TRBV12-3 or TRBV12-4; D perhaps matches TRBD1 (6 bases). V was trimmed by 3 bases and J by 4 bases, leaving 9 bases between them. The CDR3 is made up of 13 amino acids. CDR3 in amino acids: CASSFQGLTEAFF. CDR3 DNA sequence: TGTGCCAGCAGTTTCCAGGGGCTCACTGAAGCTTTCTTT.

The CDR3 loop is CASSLTGGPYEQYF. The CDR3 DNA follows: TGTGCCAGCAGCCTGACAGGGGGCCCCTACGAGCAGTACTTC. V and J are TRBV11-2 and TRBJ2-7; TRBD1 aligns across 10 bases. CDR3 length equals 14 residues. Germline CDR1 and CDR2: SGHAT and FQNNGV. J was trimmed by 2 bases and V by 5 bases; bases with no gene match: 3.

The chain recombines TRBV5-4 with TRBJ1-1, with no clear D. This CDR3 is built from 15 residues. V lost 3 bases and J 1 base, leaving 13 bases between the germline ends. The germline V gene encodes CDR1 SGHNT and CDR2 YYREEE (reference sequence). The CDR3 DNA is TGTGCCAGCAGCTCGGTGGCCGCACCGAACACTGAAGCTTTCTTT. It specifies CASSSVAAPNTEAFF. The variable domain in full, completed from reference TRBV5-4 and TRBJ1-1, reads ETGVTQSPTHLIKTRGQQVTLRCSSQSGHNTVSWYQQALGQGPQFIFQYYREEENGRGNFPPRFSGLQFPNYSSELNVNALELDDSALYLCASSSVAAPNTEAFFGQGTRLTVV.

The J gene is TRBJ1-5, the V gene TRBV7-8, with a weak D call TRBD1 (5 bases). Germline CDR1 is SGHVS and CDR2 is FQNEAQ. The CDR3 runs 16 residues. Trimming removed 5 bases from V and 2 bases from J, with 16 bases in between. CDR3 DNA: TGTGCCAGCAGCCCCGGGACTCAAAGGGGCAATCAGCCCCAGCATTTT. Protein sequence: CASSPGTQRGNQPQHF.

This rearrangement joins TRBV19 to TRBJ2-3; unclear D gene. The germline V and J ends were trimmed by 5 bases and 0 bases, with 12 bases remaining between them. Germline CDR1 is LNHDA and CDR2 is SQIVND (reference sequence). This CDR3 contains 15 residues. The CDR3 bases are TGTGCCAGTAGTGTCAACTTCCTAAGCACAGATACGCAGTATTTT. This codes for CASSVNFLSTDTQYF.

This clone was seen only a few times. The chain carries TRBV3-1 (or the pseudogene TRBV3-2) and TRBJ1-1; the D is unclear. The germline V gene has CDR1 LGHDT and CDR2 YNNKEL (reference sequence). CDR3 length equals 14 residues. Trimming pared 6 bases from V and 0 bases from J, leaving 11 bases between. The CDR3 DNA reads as TGTGCCAGCAGGCAGTCTGGCATGAACACTGAAGCTTTCTTT. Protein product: CASRQSGMNTEAFF.

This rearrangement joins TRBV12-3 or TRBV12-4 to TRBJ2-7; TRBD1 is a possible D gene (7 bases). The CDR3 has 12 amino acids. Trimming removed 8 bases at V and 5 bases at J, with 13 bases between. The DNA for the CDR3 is TGTGCCAGCGGACTACAGGGGAACGAGCAGTACTTC. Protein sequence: CASGLQGNEQYF.

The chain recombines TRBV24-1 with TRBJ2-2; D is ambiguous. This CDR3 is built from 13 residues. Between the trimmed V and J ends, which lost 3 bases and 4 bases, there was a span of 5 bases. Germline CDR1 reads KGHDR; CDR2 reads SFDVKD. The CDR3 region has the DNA TGTGCCACCAGTGATCCTAGCACCGGGGAGCTGTTTTTT. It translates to CATSDPSTGELFF.

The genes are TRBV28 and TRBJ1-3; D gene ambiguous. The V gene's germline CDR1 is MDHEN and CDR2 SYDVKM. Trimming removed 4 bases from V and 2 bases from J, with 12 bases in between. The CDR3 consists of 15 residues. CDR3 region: CASSSPQYTGNTIYF. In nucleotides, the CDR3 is TGTGCCAGCAGTTCCCCTCAATATACTGGAAACACCATATATTTT.

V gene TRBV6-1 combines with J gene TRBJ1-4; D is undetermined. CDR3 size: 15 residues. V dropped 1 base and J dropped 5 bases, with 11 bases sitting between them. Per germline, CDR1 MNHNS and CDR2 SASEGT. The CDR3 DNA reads TGTGCCAGCAGTGAAGGGGAGGCTGCAAATGAAAAACTGTTTTTT. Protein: CASSEGEAANEKLFF.

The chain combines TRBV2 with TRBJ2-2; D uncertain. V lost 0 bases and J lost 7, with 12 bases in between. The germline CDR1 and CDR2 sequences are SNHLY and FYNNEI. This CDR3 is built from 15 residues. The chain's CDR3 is CASSEARSDVGELFF. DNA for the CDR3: TGTGCCAGCAGTGAAGCGAGGAGCGACGTCGGGGAGCTGTTTTTT.

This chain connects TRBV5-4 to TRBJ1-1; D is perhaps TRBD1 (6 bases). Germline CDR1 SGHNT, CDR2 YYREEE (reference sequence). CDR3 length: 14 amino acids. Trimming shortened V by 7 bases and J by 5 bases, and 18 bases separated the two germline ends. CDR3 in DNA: TGTGCCAGCGCATCCTCGACAGGAGGTACTGAAGCTTTCTTT. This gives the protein CASASSTGGTEAFF.

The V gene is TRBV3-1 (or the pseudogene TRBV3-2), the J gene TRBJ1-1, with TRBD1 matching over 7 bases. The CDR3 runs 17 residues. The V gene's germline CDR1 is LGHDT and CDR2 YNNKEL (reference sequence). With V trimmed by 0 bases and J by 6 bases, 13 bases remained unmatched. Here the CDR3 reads CASSQETATGKDAEAFF. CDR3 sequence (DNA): TGTGCCAGCAGCCAAGAAACGGCGACAGGGAAGGACGCTGAAGCTTTCTTT.

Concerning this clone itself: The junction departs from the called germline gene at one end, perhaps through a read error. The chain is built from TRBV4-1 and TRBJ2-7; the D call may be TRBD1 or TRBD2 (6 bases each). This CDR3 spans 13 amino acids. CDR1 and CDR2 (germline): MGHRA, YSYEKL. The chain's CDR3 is CASSHAAGGHPDF. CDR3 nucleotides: TGCGCCAGCAGCCACGCCGCCGGGGGACACCCGGACTTC.

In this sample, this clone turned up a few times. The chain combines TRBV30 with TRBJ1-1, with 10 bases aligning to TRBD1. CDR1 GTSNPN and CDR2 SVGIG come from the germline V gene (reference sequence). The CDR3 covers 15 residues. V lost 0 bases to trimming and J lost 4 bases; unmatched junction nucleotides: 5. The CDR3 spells CAWSVSRTGGTEAFF. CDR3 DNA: TGTGCCTGGAGTGTTAGCAGGACAGGGGGCACTGAAGCTTTCTTT. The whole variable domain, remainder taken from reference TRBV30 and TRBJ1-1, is SQTIHQWPATLVQPVGSPLSLECTVEGTSNPNLYWYRQAAGRGLQLLFYSVGIGQISSEVPQNLSASRPQDRQFILSSKKLLLSDSGFYLCAWSVSRTGGTEAFFGQGTRLTVV.

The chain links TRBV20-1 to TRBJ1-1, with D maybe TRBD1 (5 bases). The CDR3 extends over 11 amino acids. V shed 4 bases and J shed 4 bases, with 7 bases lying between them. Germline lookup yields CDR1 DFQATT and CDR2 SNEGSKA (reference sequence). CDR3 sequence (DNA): TGCAGTGCTAAAGGGGCCACTGAAGCTTTCTTT. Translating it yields CSAKGATEAFF.

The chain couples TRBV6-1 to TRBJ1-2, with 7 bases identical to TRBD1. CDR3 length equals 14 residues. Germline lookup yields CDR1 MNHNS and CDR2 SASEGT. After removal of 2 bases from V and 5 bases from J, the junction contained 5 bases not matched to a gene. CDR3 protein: CASSEYQGGYGYTF. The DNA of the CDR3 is TGTGCCAGCAGTGAATACCAGGGGGGGTATGGCTACACCTTC.

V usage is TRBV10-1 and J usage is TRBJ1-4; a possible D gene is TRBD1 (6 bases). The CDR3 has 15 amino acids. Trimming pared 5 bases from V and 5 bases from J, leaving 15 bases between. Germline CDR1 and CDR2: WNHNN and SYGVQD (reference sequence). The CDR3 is CASSRGAGANEKLFF. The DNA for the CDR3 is TGCGCCAGCAGTCGGGGGGCCGGGGCAAATGAAAAACTGTTTTTT.

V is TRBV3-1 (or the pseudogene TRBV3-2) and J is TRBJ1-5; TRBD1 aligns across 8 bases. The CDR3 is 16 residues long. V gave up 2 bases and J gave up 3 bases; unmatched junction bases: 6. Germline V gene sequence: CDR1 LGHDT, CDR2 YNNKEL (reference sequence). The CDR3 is CASSQTGTGYNQPQHF. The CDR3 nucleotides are TGTGCCAGCAGCCAAACCGGGACAGGCTACAATCAGCCCCAGCATTTT.

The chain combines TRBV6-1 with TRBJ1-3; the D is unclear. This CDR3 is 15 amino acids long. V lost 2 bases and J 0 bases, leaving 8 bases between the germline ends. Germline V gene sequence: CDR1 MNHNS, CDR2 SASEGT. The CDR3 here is CASSEYQASGNTIYF. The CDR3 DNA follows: TGTGCCAGCAGTGAATATCAGGCCTCTGGAAACACCATATATTTT.

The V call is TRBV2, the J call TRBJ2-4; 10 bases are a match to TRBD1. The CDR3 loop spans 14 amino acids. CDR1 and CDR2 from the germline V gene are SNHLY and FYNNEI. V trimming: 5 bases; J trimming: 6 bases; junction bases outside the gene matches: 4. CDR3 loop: CASSTGQGTNIQYF. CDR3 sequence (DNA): TGTGCCAGCAGTACGGGACAGGGGACAAACATTCAGTACTTC.

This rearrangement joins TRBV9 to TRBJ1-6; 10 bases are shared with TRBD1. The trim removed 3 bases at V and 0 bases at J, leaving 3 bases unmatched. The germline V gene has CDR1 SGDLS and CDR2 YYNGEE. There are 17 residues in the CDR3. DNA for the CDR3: TGTGCCAGCAGCGAGGGACAGGGGCTCTCCTATAATTCACCCCTCCACTTT. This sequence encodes CASSEGQGLSYNSPLHF.

CDR3 DNA sequence: TGTGCCAGCAGTTACGGGACTAGCGGTTACGAGCAGTACTTC. Amino acid sequence: CASSYGTSGYEQYF. The chain couples TRBV6-2 or TRBV6-3 to TRBJ2-7; 11 nucleotides line up with TRBD2. The CDR3 loop spans 14 amino acids. The junction had 1 base not matched to a gene; V was cut back by 2 bases and J by 4 bases. Germline CDR1 is MNHEY and CDR2 is SVGEGT.